This TCR beta chain was identified during a study of T cells after yellow fever vaccination. Overall study results and limits: In FACS-sorted repertoires, abundant clonotypes from the bulk population could appear as contaminants. Subsequent booster samples again held most clones from primary vaccination (96% CD4, 88% CD8).

Template switching by 5'RACE produced TCR cDNA, adding a universal primer site and UMIs. TCRdb used MiXCR to reprocess the 5' RACE reads, holding one entry per CDR3 protein. The sample lists approximately 150,000 distinct CDR3 sequences, roughly a tenth occurring once. This clonotype was counted between two and nine times. What it recognizes is unknown. This CDR3 has 14 residues. Trimming at V came to 4 bases and at J to 2 bases, leaving 7 bases not matched to a gene. Germline V gene data show CDR1 as DFQATT and CDR2 as SNEGSKA (reference sequence). V is TRBV20-1 and J is TRBJ2-7, with 8 bases matching TRBD2. This sequence was found in a man aged 18 to 35 who received the YFV17D yellow fever vaccine. Here the sequenced sample was CD8+ T cells sorted from PBMCs, taken 45 days after the yellow fever booster vaccination. CDR3 in amino acids: CSAKSGGPPYEQYF. CDR3 bases: TGCAGTGCTAAGAGCGGGGGCCCACCCTACGAGCAGTACTTC.